The 4 T cell receptor beta chains listed next were all sequenced from one sample in a study of regulatory T cells in long-lasting Graves disease. Assembly of TCR beta libraries relied on iRepertoire HTBI primers together with Arm-PCR of CDR3 regions. TCRdb processed the multiplex PCR reads anew with MiXCR; each CDR3 protein has one entry. This sample has roughly 610,000 distinct CDR3 sequences, with around 17% found just once. The time point here: newly diagnosed GD, antithyroid drugs for less than 3 months. The TCR library was prepared using RNA isolated from PBMCs. These sequences were also reported in another study, on T cells in Graves' hyperthyroidism and ophthalmopathy.

Sequenced material: peripheral blood mononuclear cells (PBMCs), taken at new diagnosis, from a patient treated with antithyroid drugs. The receptors were gathered from a woman in her twenties or thirties with Graves disease.

The table lists this clonotype with many counts. This sequence joins TRBV28 and TRBJ1-5, with TRBD1 identical over 7 bases. J lost 3 bases, V lost 11 bases, and 19 bases had no gene match. CDR1 and CDR2 (germline): MDHEN, SYDVKM. The CDR3 has 17 residues. The CDR3 region is CAATPTGRGFYNQPQHF. CDR3 coding DNA: TGTGCCGCAACACCGACAGGGCGCGGTTTTTACAATCAGCCCCAGCATTTT.

In this sample, this clonotype turned up a few times. The J gene is TRBJ2-7, the V gene TRBV6-1, with D perhaps matching TRBD1 or TRBD2 (5 bases each). This CDR3 has 14 residues. V was trimmed by 6 bases and J by 6 bases, leaving 18 bases between them. The germline gives CDR1 MNHNS, CDR2 SASEGT. CDR3 sequence reads: CASSETRGLGEQYF. The CDR3 bases are TGTGCCAGCAGCGAAACTAGGGGTCTGGGCGAGCAGTACTTC.

This clonotype came up many times. The chain joins TRBV29-1 to TRBJ2-7; perhaps TRBD2 as D (5 bases). V gave up 0 bases and J gave up 3 bases, with 15 bases separating them. The V gene's germline CDR1 is SQVTM and CDR2 ANQGSEA. This CDR3 comprises 15 residues. The CDR3 coding sequence is TGCAGCGTTGAAGAGTACGGGGTAGGGCTCTACGAGCAGTACTTC. It specifies CSVEEYGVGLYEQYF.

This clonotype has at least ten counts. The DNA of the CDR3 is TGTGCCAGCAGTCCGCCCGGGACAGGGTCATTGGAGCAGTACTTC. Amino acid sequence: CASSPPGTGSLEQYF. This chain joins TRBV2 and TRBJ2-7; 9 bases align to TRBD1. The length of the CDR3 is 15 residues. V was clipped by 5 bases and J by 7 bases; unmatched bases: 12. Per germline, CDR1 SNHLY and CDR2 FYNNEI.